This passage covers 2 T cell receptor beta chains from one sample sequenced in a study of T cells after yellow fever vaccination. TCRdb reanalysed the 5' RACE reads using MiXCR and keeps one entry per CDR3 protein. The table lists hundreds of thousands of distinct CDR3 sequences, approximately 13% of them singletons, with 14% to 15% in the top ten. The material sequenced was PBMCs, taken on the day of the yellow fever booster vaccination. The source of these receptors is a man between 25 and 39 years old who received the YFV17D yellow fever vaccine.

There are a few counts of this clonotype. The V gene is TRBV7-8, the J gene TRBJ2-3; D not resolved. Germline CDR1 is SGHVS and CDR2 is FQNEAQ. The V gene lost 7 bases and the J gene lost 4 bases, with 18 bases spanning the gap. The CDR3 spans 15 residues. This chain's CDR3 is CASIPSTGKSDTQYF. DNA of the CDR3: TGTGCCAGCATCCCCTCCACCGGAAAGTCAGATACGCAGTATTTT.

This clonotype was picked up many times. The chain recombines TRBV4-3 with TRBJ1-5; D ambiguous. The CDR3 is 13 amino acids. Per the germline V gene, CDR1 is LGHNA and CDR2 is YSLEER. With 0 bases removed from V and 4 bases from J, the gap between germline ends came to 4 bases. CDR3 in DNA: TGCGCCAGCAGCCAAGACCCTAATCAGCCCCAGCATTTT. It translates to CASSQDPNQPQHF.